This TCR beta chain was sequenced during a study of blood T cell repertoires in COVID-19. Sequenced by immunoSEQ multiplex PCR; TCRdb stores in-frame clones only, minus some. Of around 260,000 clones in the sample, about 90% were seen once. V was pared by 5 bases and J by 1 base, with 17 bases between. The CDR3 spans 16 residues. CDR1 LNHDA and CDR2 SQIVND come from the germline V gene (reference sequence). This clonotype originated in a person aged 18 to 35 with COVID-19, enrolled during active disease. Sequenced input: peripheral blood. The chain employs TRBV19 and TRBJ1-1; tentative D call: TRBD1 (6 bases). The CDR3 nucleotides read TGTGCCAGTAGTGTTCCATCCCCGACAGGGAACACTGAAGCTTTCTTT. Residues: CASSVPSPTGNTEAFF.